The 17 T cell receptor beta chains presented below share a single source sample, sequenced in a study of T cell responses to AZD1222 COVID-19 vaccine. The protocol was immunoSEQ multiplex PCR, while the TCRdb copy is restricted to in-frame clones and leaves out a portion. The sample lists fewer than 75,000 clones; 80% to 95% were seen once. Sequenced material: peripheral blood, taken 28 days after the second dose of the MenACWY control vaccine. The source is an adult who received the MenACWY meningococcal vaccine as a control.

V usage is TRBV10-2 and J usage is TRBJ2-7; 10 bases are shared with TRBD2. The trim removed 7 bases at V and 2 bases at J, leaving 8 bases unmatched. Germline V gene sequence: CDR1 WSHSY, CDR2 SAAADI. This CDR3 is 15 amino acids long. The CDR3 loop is CASTGTSVIPYEQYF. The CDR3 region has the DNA TGCGCCAGCACCGGGACTAGCGTAATACCCTACGAGCAGTACTTC.

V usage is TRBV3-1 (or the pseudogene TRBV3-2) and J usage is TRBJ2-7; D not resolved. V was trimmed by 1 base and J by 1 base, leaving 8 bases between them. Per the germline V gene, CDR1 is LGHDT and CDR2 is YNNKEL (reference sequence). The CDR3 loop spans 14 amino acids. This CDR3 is CASSQAATSYEQYF. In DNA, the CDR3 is TGTGCCAGCAGCCAAGCGGCGACTTCCTACGAGCAGTACTTC.

The chain's CDR3 is CASSPDRFYEQYF. Here the CDR3 DNA reads TGTGCCAGCAGTCCCGACAGGTTCTACGAGCAGTACTTC. V and J are TRBV28 and TRBJ2-7; D might be TRBD1 (6 bases). Deletions cut 5 bases from V and 3 bases from J, with 11 bases between. The germline V gene encodes CDR1 MDHEN and CDR2 SYDVKM. The CDR3 is 13 residues long.

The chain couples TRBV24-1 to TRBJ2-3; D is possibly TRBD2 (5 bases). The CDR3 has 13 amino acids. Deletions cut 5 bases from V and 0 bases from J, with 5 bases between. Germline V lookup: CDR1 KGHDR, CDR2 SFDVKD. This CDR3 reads CATSGGSTDTQYF. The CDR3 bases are TGTGCCACCAGTGGAGGGAGCACAGATACGCAGTATTTT.

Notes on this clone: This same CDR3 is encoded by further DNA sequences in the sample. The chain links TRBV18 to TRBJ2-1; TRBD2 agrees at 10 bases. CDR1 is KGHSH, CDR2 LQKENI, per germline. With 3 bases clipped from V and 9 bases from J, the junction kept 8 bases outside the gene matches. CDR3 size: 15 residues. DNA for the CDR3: TGTGCCAGCTCACCCGGAGCGGGAGGGCTTGTTGAGCAGTTCTTC. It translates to CASSPGAGGLVEQFF.

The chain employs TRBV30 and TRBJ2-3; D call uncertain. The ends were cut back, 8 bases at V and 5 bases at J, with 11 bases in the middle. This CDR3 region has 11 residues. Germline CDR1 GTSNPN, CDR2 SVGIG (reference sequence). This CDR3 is CATNSGDTQYF. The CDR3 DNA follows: TGTGCCACGAATTCGGGAGATACGCAGTATTTT. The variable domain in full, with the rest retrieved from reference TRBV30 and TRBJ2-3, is SQTIHQWPATLVQPVGSPLSLECTVEGTSNPNLYWYRQAAGRGLQLLFYSVGIGQISSEVPQNLSASRPQDRQFILSSKKLLLSDSGFYLCATNSGDTQYFGPGTRLTVL.

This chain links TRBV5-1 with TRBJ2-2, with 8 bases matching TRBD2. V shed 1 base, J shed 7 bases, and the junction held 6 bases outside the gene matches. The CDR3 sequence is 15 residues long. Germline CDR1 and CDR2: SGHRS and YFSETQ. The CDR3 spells CASSLLREGSGELFF. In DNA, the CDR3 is TGCGCCAGCAGCTTGCTCCGGGAGGGGAGCGGGGAGCTGTTTTTT.

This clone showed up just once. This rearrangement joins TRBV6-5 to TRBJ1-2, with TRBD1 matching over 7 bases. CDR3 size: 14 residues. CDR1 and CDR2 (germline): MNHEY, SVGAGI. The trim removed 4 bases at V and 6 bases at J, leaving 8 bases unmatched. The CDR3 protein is CASSLQGKGDGYTF. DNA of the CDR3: TGTGCCAGCAGTTTACAGGGGAAGGGTGATGGCTACACCTTC.

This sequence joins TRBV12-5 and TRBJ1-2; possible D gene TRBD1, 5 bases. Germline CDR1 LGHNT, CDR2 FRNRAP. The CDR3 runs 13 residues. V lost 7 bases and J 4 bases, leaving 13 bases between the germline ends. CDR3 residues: CASAIDGAYGYTF. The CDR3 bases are TGTGCTAGTGCCATCGACGGGGCCTATGGCTACACCTTC.

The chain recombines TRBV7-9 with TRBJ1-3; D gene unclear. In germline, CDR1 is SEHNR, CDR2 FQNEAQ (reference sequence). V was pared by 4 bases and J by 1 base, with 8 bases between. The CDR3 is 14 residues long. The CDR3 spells CASSSITSGNTIYF. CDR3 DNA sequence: TGTGCCAGCAGCTCTATAACTTCTGGAAACACCATATATTTT.

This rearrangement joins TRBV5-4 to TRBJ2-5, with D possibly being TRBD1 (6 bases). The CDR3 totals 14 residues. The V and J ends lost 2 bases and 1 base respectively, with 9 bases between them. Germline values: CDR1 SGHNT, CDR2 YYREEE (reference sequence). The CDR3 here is CASSFRDTQETQYF. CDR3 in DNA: TGTGCCAGCAGCTTCCGGGACACCCAAGAGACCCAGTACTTC.

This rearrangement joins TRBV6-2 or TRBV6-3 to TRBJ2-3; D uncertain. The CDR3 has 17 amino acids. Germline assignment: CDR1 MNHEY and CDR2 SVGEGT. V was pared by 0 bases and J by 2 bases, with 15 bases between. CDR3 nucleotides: TGTGCCAGCAGTTACTCTCGGCGGCAGGAAGCCACAGATACGCAGTATTTT. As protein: CASSYSRRQEATDTQYF.

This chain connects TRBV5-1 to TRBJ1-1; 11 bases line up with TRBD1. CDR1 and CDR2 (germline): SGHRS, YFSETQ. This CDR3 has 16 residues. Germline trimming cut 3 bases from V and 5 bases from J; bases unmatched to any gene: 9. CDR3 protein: CASSSTSGQGATEAFF. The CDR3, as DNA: TGCGCCAGCAGCTCCACCTCCGGACAGGGGGCTACTGAAGCTTTCTTT.

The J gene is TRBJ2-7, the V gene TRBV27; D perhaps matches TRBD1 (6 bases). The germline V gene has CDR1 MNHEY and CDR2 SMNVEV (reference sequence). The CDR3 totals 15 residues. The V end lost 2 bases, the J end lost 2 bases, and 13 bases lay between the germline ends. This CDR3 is CASSLGTSAAYEQYF. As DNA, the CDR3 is TGTGCCAGCAGTTTAGGGACATCGGCCGCCTACGAGCAGTACTTC.

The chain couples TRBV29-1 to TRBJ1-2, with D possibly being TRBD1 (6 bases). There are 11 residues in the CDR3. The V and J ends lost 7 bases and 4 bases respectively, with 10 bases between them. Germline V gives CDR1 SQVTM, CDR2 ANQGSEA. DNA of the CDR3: TGCAGCGCGACAGGACTCTATGGCTACACCTTC. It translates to CSATGLYGYTF.

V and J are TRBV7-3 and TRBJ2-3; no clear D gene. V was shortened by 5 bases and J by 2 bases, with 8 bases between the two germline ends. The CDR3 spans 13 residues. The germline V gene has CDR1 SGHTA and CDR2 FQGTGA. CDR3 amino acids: CASSPGFTDTQYF. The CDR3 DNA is TGTGCCAGCAGCCCAGGATTCACAGATACGCAGTATTTT. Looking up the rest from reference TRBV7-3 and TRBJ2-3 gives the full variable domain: GAGVSQTPSNKVTEKGKYVELRCDPISGHTALYWYRQSLGQGPEFLIYFQGTGAADDSGLPNDRFFAVRPEGSVSTLKIQRTERGDSAVYLCASSPGFTDTQYFGPGTRLTVL.

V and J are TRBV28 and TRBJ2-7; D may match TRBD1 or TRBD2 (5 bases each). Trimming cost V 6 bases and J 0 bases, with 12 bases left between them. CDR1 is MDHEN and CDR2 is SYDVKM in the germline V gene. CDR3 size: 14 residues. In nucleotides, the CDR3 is TGTGCCAGCAGCCCAGGGACCCGCTCCTACGAGCAGTACTTC. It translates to CASSPGTRSYEQYF. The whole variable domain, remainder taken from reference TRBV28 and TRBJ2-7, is DVKVTQSSRYLVKRTGEKVFLECVQDMDHENMFWYRQDPGLGLRLIYFSYDVKMKEKGDIPEGYSVSREKKERFSLILESASTNQTSMYLCASSPGTRSYEQYFGPGTRLTVT.